Presented here are 10 T cell receptor beta chains from one specimen sequenced in a study of T cells in Graves' hyperthyroidism and ophthalmopathy. Amplified regions were TCR beta CDR3 sequences from RNA transcripts. First-round RT-PCR with HTBI primers amplified the TCR CDR3 region. Using its own MiXCR run on the multiplex PCR reads, TCRdb lists one record per CDR3 protein. The sample yields approximately 270,000 distinct CDR3 sequences, more than 14% seen once. Specimen: blood. These receptors were taken from a woman between 40 and 55 years old with Graves' hyperthyroidism that later progressed to Graves' ophthalmopathy.

This clonotype was picked up many times. The chain joins TRBV2 to TRBJ2-7; TRBD2 aligns across 7 bases. Germline CDR1 is SNHLY and CDR2 is FYNNEI. This CDR3 region has 16 residues. Trimming cost V 2 bases and J 0 bases; bases outside gene matches: 7. The CDR3 DNA follows: TGTGCCAGCAGTGAAAGCCTAGCGGTTAACTCCTACGAGCAGTACTTC. Residues: CASSESLAVNSYEQYF.

Many counts were recorded for this clonotype. The chain employs TRBV20-1 and TRBJ2-5; 9 positions match TRBD2. This CDR3 is built from 15 residues. Trimming cost V 6 bases and J 2 bases; bases outside gene matches: 10. Germline CDR1 reads DFQATT; CDR2 reads SNEGSKA (reference sequence). This CDR3 reads CSAPQGGRVQETQYF. For the CDR3, the DNA is TGCAGTGCCCCGCAGGGCGGGAGGGTTCAAGAGACCCAGTACTTC.

As concerns this clonotype: This may be a read error, as it is one base from a much larger clone. The rearrangement uses TRBV7-8 and TRBJ2-1, with 9 positions matching TRBD1. Germline assignment: CDR1 SGHVS and CDR2 FQNEAQ. The CDR3 has 18 residues. The V and J ends lost 3 bases and 10 bases, in that order; junction bases with no gene match: 19. As DNA, the CDR3 is TGTGCCAGCAGCTTTGGGACAGGGATGAGCGGGACCGCGGGAGAGCAGTTCTTC. It encodes CASSFGTGMSGTAGEQFF.

The chain joins TRBV28 to TRBJ2-7; D might be TRBD1 or TRBD2, each matching 6 bases. V dropped 8 bases and J dropped 1 base, with 12 bases sitting between them. The CDR3 contains 13 residues. From germline, CDR1 is MDHEN and CDR2 SYDVKM. For the CDR3, the DNA is TGTGCCAGCCTCGGGGGCGGGTCCTACGAGCAGTACTTC. Protein sequence: CASLGGGSYEQYF.

This clonotype was seen many times. The rearrangement uses TRBV20-1 and TRBJ2-7; D might be TRBD2 (6 bases). V was pared by 4 bases and J by 9 bases, with 19 bases between. The CDR3 covers 13 residues. Germline V gene sequence: CDR1 DFQATT, CDR2 SNEGSKA (reference sequence). The CDR3 is CSATSSVGPGQYF. The CDR3 DNA reads TGCAGTGCTACGTCTAGCGTGGGGCCTGGGCAGTACTTC.

This clonotype was found many times. V gene TRBV15 combines with J gene TRBJ2-3; 7 bases fit TRBD1. The junction had 6 bases not matched to a gene; V was cut back by 3 bases and J by 3 bases. The CDR3 runs to 15 residues. Germline assignment: CDR1 LNHNV and CDR2 YYDKDF (reference sequence). CDR3 bases: TGTGCCACCAGCAGCCCGACAGGGCTTACAGATACGCAGTATTTT. It encodes CATSSPTGLTDTQYF.

Only a few counts were recorded for this clonotype. The chain carries TRBV19 and TRBJ1-5; a possible D gene is TRBD1 (5 bases). The V gene lost 3 bases and the J gene lost 5 bases, with 20 bases spanning the gap. The germline gives CDR1 LNHDA, CDR2 SQIVND (reference sequence). This CDR3 has 17 residues. This chain's CDR3 is CASSIHRTSGLDQPQHF. CDR3 DNA: TGTGCCAGTAGTATCCACAGGACGAGCGGGTTAGATCAGCCCCAGCATTTT.

The sample holds many counts of this clonotype. V usage is TRBV2 and J usage is TRBJ2-7, with 9 bases fitting TRBD1. From germline, CDR1 is SNHLY and CDR2 FYNNEI. V dropped 6 bases and J dropped 6; count of bases not matched to a gene: 18. The CDR3 length is 17 residues. CDR3 amino acids: CASSRTGERGRQGEQYF. In nucleotides, the CDR3 is TGTGCCAGCAGCCGGACAGGGGAGAGAGGTCGACAGGGCGAGCAGTACTTC.

This clonotype was found many times. The rearrangement uses TRBV5-1 and TRBJ1-2; a possible D gene is TRBD1 (5 bases). CDR1 and CDR2 (germline): SGHRS, YFSETQ. V gave up 5 bases and J gave up 0 bases, with 8 bases separating them. The CDR3 has 13 residues. The CDR3: CASRKTANYGYTF. The CDR3 DNA follows: TGCGCCAGCAGGAAGACAGCTAACTATGGCTACACCTTC.

This clonotype has a count of ten or more. The CDR3 sequence: CASSLVAGRAENEQFF. The CDR3 DNA is TGTGCCAGCAGCTTAGTGGCCGGGAGGGCCGAGAATGAGCAGTTCTTC. The chain recombines TRBV7-9 with TRBJ2-1; 8 positions agree with TRBD2. The V gene's germline CDR1 is SEHNR and CDR2 FQNEAQ (reference sequence). CDR3 length equals 16 residues. J was trimmed by 7 bases and V by 1 base; bases with no gene match: 9.